Ten or more counts support the clone carrying this T cell receptor beta chain. Its target is not known. The sample comes from a study of spatial heterogeneity in lung cancer. Study-wide findings and caveats: Ubiquitous expanded tumor TCRs showed up in blood more at resection than follow-up.

CDR3 size: 13 residues. The V gene lost 10 bases and the J gene lost 7 bases, with 20 bases spanning the gap. In germline, CDR1 is MNHNS, CDR2 SASEGT. TCRdb recomputed calls from the 5' RACE reads with MiXCR, one row per CDR3 protein. The table includes about 15,000 distinct CDR3 sequences, less than 14% detected once. Stated time point: sample taken at primary tumor resection. The input material, whole RNA from tumor, nontumor lung or frozen PBMC, was sequenced unsorted. This receptor was identified in a female donor with early-stage non-small cell lung cancer. The sequencing here drew on PBMCs, taken at surgery. The rearrangement uses TRBV6-1 and TRBJ2-7, with D tentatively TRBD1 or TRBD2 (5 bases each). CDR3 DNA: TGTGCCACCACGAAAACAGGTTCGGGGGAGCAGTACTTC. This codes for CATTKTGSGEQYF.